A single TCR beta chain is shown here with its context. By how much of the sample it makes up, this clonotype is medium-sized (0.01 to 0.1%). It lacks a known antigen. There are no base qualities to consult, and no much larger clone falls within one base. This sample was included in a study of molecular identifiers for immune sequencing clone quantification (dated by TCRdb to 2016 to 2018). For the wider study: In a replicate experiment, RNA from approximately 22,000 or 94,000 naive CD8 T cells was split into five aliquots, four of which were sequenced. This methods study benchmarked molecular-identifier clustering-based TCR repertoire sequencing (MIDCIRS) and TCR RNA copy counting, using CD8 T cells to do so. Overall results and qualifications from the work: In CMV-specific effector cells, clones with more than 20 RNA copies contained over 98% of molecules, whereas in naive cells such clones contained under 1% of molecules. The sizes of highly expanded clones could end up underestimated when identical TCR molecules share a barcode. About 3 recovered TCR RNA copies per cell were obtained by modeling, versus roughly 9.1 by digital PCR, implying a capture efficiency of 25% to 30%. Naive libraries contained spiked-in Jurkat TCR RNA (more than nine copies' worth), which is not part of the donor repertoire. Even against a background of approximately 1 million naive CD8 T cells, spiked-in Jurkat TCR RNA amounting to a single cell's worth was reported to be detectable. When barcode sub-clustering was not used, chimeric consensus sequences inflated TCR diversity, with chimeras reaching as high as 47%.

The library came from PCR. Sequencing was carried out with a NextSeq 500. Bulk TCR libraries were made following a previously described method, with the TCR primers given in Table S5. Purification of total RNA was performed with the Qiagen AllPrep DNA/RNA kit. Before analysis, reads from multiple sequencing runs of one library were combined. The study's own analysis went as follows. Reads were retained only if the reads had an exact TCR constant sequence, and the retained reads were trimmed to 150 nt and grouped according to their 12-nt molecular barcodes. Reads in each barcode group were sub-clustered using a 15% Levenshtein threshold, and a quality-weighted consensus sequence was built for each RNA molecule. Non-functional sequences were removed, as were lower-count sequences one edit away from another. Barcode sub-clusters with fewer than 20% of the maximum read count were removed, based on fitting two negative binomial distributions. TCRdb handled the public reads itself, with Q25 trimming in fastp and clone calling in MiXCR, and kept productive beta chains. Each record represents a unique CDR3 protein, reported with the most common genes and DNA among its rows. The V and J calls reflect TCRdb's pipeline rather than the authors' work. Recorded for this sample are roughly 10,000 distinct CDR3 sequences; around 23% of them occurred a single time. Jointly, the top ten make up 1.4% to 1.5% of the sample.

Trimming takes 3 bases off V and 4 bases off J; junction bases not matched to a gene: 5. The CDR3 starts with the cysteine, ends with the phenylalanine, and has 15 residues. The CDR3 DNA has 45 bases and is translated from base 1. The germline V gene (reference sequence) yields SGHKS for CDR1 and YYEKEE for CDR2. Libraries of naive CD8 T cells were built from approximately 20,000 to 980,000 sorted cells, with 10%, 30% or 50% of the purified RNA used. Naive CD8 T cells, defined as CD8+CD4-CCR7+CD45RA+, were FACS-sorted into RLT Plus buffer on a BD FACSAria II. To test detection sensitivity, Jurkat RNA equivalent to more than eight TCR copies was spiked into samples of about 19,000-1,000,000 naive CD8 T cells. CD8 T cells were enriched with RosetteSep CD8+ T Cell Enrichment Cocktail and Ficoll-Paque, followed by ACK red cell lysis.

The sample comprised naive CD8+ T cells from blood, with Jurkat cell RNA spiked in. Taken with the paper, the label for cell subset or site translates to: FACS-sorted CD8+CD4-CCR7+CD45RA+ naive T cells. The TCR sequence derives from a human donor in good health. Some libraries in this study had Jurkat cell RNA spiked in. Recombination joined TRBV5-5 with TRBJ2-3, with 10 junctional bases fitting TRBD2. The nucleotide sequence is TGTGCCAGCAGCTCCGCTAGCGGGGGTGCAGATACGCAGTATTTT. This is translated as CASSSASGGADTQYF.